This entry describes one T cell receptor beta chain. Its specificity is unknown. This specimen belongs to a study of response to subunit inactivated influenza vaccine. The study's findings and limits: It was suggested by the authors that few new T cells are recruited by each seasonal influenza vaccination.

MiXCR, run by TCRdb on the RT-PCR reads, gives a single entry per CDR3 protein. The table lists about 800,000 distinct CDR3 sequences, over 20% of them singletons, with roughly 10% in the top ten. This specimen was PBMCs from blood, taken 4 to 6 days after vaccination. The receptor's source is a man in his fifties or sixties who received an inactivated influenza vaccine.

CDR3 loop: CAWSRRLSYEQYF. The CDR3 region has the DNA TGTGCCTGGAGTCGACGCCTCTCCTACGAGCAGTACTTC. V and J are TRBV30 and TRBJ2-7; D is ambiguous. Germline CDR1 GTSNPN, CDR2 SVGIG (reference sequence). The length of the CDR3 is 13 residues. Trimming cost V 2 bases and J 0 bases, with 8 bases left between them.